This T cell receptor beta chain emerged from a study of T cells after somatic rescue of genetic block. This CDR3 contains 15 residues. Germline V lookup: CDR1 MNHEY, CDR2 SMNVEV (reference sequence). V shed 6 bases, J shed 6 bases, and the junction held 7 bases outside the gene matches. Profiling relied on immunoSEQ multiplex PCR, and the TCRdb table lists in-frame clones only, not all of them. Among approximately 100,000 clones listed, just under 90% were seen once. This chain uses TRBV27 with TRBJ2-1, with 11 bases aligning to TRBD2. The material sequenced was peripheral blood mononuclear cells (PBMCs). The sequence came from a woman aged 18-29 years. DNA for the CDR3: TGTGCCAGCAGCCCACTAGCGGGAGTTTCCAATGAGCAGTTCTTC. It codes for CASSPLAGVSNEQFF.